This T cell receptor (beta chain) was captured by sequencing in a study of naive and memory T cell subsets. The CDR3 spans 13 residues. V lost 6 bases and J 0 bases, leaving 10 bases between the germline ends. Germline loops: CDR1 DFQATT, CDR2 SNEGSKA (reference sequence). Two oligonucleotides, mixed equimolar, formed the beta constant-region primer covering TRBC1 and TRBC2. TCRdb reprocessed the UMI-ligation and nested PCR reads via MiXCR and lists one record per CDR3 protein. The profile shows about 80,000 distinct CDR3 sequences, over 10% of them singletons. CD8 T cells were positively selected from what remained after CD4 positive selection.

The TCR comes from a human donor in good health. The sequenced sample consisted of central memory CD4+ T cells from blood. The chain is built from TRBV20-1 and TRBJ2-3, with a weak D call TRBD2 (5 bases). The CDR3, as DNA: TGCAGTGCCGGGGTCCACAGCACAGATACGCAGTATTTT. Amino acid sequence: CSAGVHSTDTQYF.